This T cell receptor beta chain stems from a study of ipilimumab plus nivolumab after autologous stem cell transplantation. V was clipped by 0 bases and J by 8 bases, with 7 bases between them. The germline V gene has CDR1 SQVTM and CDR2 ANQGSEA. The CDR3 spans 11 residues. Clones were read by immunoSEQ multiplex PCR, and TCRdb kept only the in-frame ones, dropping some. The table includes approximately 15,000 clones, 70% to 80% detected once. This sequence joins TRBV29-1 and TRBJ1-2; D unclear. This clonotype originated in a male donor with diffuse large B-cell lymphoma. The sample here was PBMCs, taken in a trial of ipilimumab plus nivolumab as post-transplant consolidation. CDR3 DNA: TGCAGCGTTGAAGATCTTGGAGGCTACACCTTC. Encoded protein: CSVEDLGGYTF.